The rows below give T cell receptor beta chains drawn from one sample of a study of T-cell reconstitution after alpha-beta-depleted transplantation in children. Via MiXCR, TCRdb re-called the PCR reads, giving one row per CDR3 protein. The sample records 780,000 or so distinct CDR3 sequences, 15% to 20% being singletons. The source material was PBMCs, mostly from graft donor cells, sampled 360 days after TCRalphabeta/CD19-depleted stem cell transplant. The receptors were sampled from a male patient between 5 and 17 years old who had a stem cell transplant for acute lymphoblastic leukemia, so the T cells may come from the graft donor. Both conserved end residues are part of each CDR3. A D gene is named only where the DNA matches it firmly. Size values are once, few and many counts, or a class for expanded clones, and some rows have none.

>TRBJ2-3|TRBV18|TRBD2|.
CASSSPWTSGRADTQYF
TGTGCCAGCTCATCACCTTGGACTAGCGGGAGGGCAGATACGCAGTATTTT
>TRBJ2-6|TRBV12-3/TRBV12-4|.|many
CASSRLGSGANVLTF
TGTGCCAGCAGCCGGTTGGGATCTGGGGCCAACGTCCTGACTTTC
>TRBJ1-1|TRBV11-2|.|few
CASSPLFGRGGTEAFF
TGTGCCAGCAGCCCATTATTCGGCAGGGGTGGGACTGAAGCTTTCTTT
>TRBJ2-7|TRBV4-1|.|.
CASTNSGNSYEQYF
TGCGCCAGCACCAACAGCGGAAACTCCTACGAGCAGTACTTC
>TRBJ1-2|TRBV5-1|.|.
CASSLGHSGQLGYTF
TGCGCCAGCAGCTTGGGCCATTCTGGACAGCTTGGCTACACCTTC
>TRBJ1-1|TRBV6-1|.|many
CASTSLSQMANTEAFF
TGTGCCAGCACCTCTCTCTCGCAGATGGCGAACACTGAAGCTTTCTTT
>TRBJ2-7|TRBV27|TRBD1|.
CASKAGQGYEQYF
TGTGCCAGCAAAGCGGGACAGGGCTACGAGCAGTACTTC
>TRBJ1-3|TRBV7-9|.|.
CASSLARGATGNTIYF
TGTGCCAGCAGCTTAGCACGGGGCGCGACTGGAAACACCATATATTTT
>TRBJ2-5|TRBV29-1|TRBD1|.
CSTGQGAVQETQYF
TGCAGCACGGGACAGGGGGCGGTCCAAGAGACCCAGTACTTC
>TRBJ2-7|TRBV13|.|few
CAAKDSSSYEQYF
TGTGCCGCAAAAGACAGTAGCTCCTACGAGCAGTACTTC
>TRBJ2-1|TRBV12-3/TRBV12-4|.|few
CASSPEGANEQFF
TGTGCCAGCAGTCCCGAAGGGGCCAATGAGCAGTTCTTC
>TRBJ2-1|TRBV9|TRBD2|many
CASSASGIEGSYNEQFF
TGTGCCAGCAGCGCGAGCGGGATCGAGGGCTCCTACAATGAGCAGTTCTTC
>TRBJ2-7|TRBV27|TRBD2|few
CASSSIAGEAYEQYF
TGTGCCAGCAGTTCCATAGCGGGAGAGGCCTACGAGCAGTACTTC
>TRBJ2-1|TRBV5-1|TRBD1|many
CASSWGQGRENEQFF
TGCGCCAGCAGCTGGGGACAGGGTAGGGAGAATGAGCAGTTCTTC
>TRBJ2-7|TRBV4-2|TRBD2|few
CASSQEGIAGGYRLSEQYF
TGTGCCAGCAGCCAAGAAGGAATAGCGGGAGGGTATAGGTTGAGCGAGCAGTACTTC
>TRBJ2-3|TRBV7-3|.|many
CASRGAGDTQYF
TGTGCCAGCAGAGGCGCCGGAGATACGCAGTATTTT